Below, one T cell receptor beta chain is given with its context. Its antigen is currently unknown. These data are taken from a study of TIL therapy for anti-PD-1-resistant metastatic lung cancer. Study at large: Tumor harvest preceded PD-1/PD-L1 blockade, followed by nivolumab treatment. Findings and caveats of the study: The cohort had more treatment-naive, never-smoker and oncogene-addicted patients than typical.

Noted time point: pre-treatment sample, taken before nivolumab and TIL therapy. Patients were adults with stage 4 NSCLC. In germline, CDR1 is MNHEY, CDR2 SMNVEV (reference sequence). V was pared by 5 bases and J by 8 bases, with 7 bases of the junction left unmatched. The CDR3 is 15 residues long. This was the immunoSEQ v3 assay. TCRdb's table, derived via immunoSEQ multiplex PCR, lists solely in-frame clones and lacks some. In the table there are some 46,000 clones, 79% of which are singletons. This sequence was found in a man between 70 and 80 years old with non-small cell lung cancer. V and J are TRBV27 and TRBJ1-6, with TRBD1 matching 9 bases. The material was blood, obtained at baseline. CDR3 bases: TGTGCCAGCAGTCCAAGGACAGGGGCTCATTCACCCCTCCACTTT. It specifies CASSPRTGAHSPLHF.